The 25 T cell receptor beta chains below were found in one sample sequenced in a study of T cells expressing NK-cell markers. TCRdb reworked the 5' RACE reads into one entry per CDR3 protein, no DNA. The sample has about half a million distinct CDR3 sequences; the top ten hold under 1.5%. The sample comprised blood T cells: a sorted CD56 or NKG2C T cell subset, CD4+ or CD8+ T cells, or bulk PBMC T cells (not recorded which). These receptors were obtained from a woman between 45 and 65 years old in good health.

This sequence joins TRBV5-1 and TRBJ2-7; with no DNA, the TCRdb D assignment of TRBD2 cannot be verified. CDR3 length: 15 amino acids. Looked up from germline, CDR1 is SGHRS and CDR2 is YFSETQ. This CDR3 reads CASSSRSGISYEQYF.

The gene calls are TRBV5-1 and TRBJ1-2; TCRdb calls TRBD1, which cannot be checked without DNA. The CDR3 contains 16 residues. CDR1 SGHRS and CDR2 YFSETQ come from the germline V gene. CDR3 loop: CASSHGPGTAFYGYTF.

V is TRBV10-3 and J is TRBJ2-5. Germline V gene sequence: CDR1 ENHRY, CDR2 SYGVKD. The CDR3 consists of 13 residues. CDR3 residues: CAISVADGETQYF.

V usage is TRBV6-5 and J usage is TRBJ2-5; the TCRdb D gene call, TRBD1, has no DNA to confirm it. The CDR3 loop spans 13 amino acids. Germline loops: CDR1 MNHEY, CDR2 SVGAGI. CDR3 residues: CASNRAPVGTQYF.

This chain links TRBV4-1 with TRBJ1-3. This CDR3 contains 16 residues. Germline CDR1 is MGHRA and CDR2 is YSYEKL. This chain's CDR3 is CASSQDKLFSGNTIYF.

This chain connects TRBV6-4 to TRBJ2-2. The CDR3 spans 14 residues. Germline CDR1 MRHNA, CDR2 SNTAGT. CDR3 protein: CASSGSGVSGELFF.

The chain has TRBV7-9 and TRBJ2-5; the TRBD1 assignment by TCRdb is unverifiable without DNA. There are 14 residues in the CDR3. In germline, CDR1 is SEHNR, CDR2 FQNEAQ (reference sequence). The CDR3 protein is CASTHRGSLETQYF.

The chain has TRBV14 and TRBJ2-1; absent DNA, TCRdb's TRBD2 call cannot be checked. The CDR3 sequence is 17 residues long. Per the germline V gene, CDR1 is SGHDN and CDR2 is FVKESK. CDR3 sequence: CASSQERLAGGPNEQFF.

The chain combines TRBV6-2 or TRBV6-3 with TRBJ1-3; without DNA, the TCRdb call of TRBD1 cannot be checked. Looked up from germline, CDR1 is MNHEY and CDR2 is SVGEGT. This CDR3 is built from 15 residues. This CDR3 is CASSYEWGTGNTIYF.

The chain recombines TRBV5-1 with TRBJ2-5; the TRBD2 assignment by TCRdb is unverifiable without DNA. This CDR3 has 14 amino acids. Germline V lookup: CDR1 SGHRS, CDR2 YFSETQ. The CDR3 spells CASSLSYGGETQYF.

J is TRBJ1-1 and V is TRBV29-1. Germline CDR1 and CDR2: SQVTM and ANQGSEA. The CDR3 length is 13 residues. The CDR3 reads CSVEEVFPFEAFF.

This chain uses TRBV18 with TRBJ1-5; TCRdb reports TRBD1, a call that lacks DNA to check it against. The germline gives CDR1 KGHSH, CDR2 LQKENI. The CDR3 is 14 amino acids. The CDR3 sequence: CASSTGRARQPQHF.

V usage is TRBV5-1 and J usage is TRBJ2-3; TCRdb picks TRBD1, but there is no DNA to check that call. There are 13 residues in the CDR3. Looked up from germline, CDR1 is SGHRS and CDR2 is YFSETQ. CDR3 in amino acids: CASRGQYTDTQYF.

The V gene is TRBV20-1, the J gene TRBJ1-2; with no DNA, the TCRdb D assignment of TRBD1 cannot be verified. Germline assignment: CDR1 DFQATT and CDR2 SNEGSKA (reference sequence). This CDR3 spans 15 amino acids. CDR3: CSARDKGGSHYGYTF.

The chain has TRBV12-3 or TRBV12-4 and TRBJ2-7; no DNA is available, so the TRBD2 call from TCRdb remains unchecked. CDR3 length equals 14 residues. The CDR3 protein is CASSFLVGANEQYF.

V usage is TRBV20-1 and J usage is TRBJ2-1. The CDR3 is 14 residues long. Germline CDR1 reads DFQATT; CDR2 reads SNEGSKA (reference sequence). CDR3 sequence: CSARDNWLYNEQFF.

The chain has TRBV20-1 and TRBJ2-7; the TCRdb call, TRBD1, lacks DNA for checking. The germline V gene encodes CDR1 DFQATT and CDR2 SNEGSKA (reference sequence). The CDR3 runs to 12 residues. The CDR3 sequence: CSASTGPHEQYF.

The V and J genes are TRBV6-5 and TRBJ1-1. Per the germline V gene, CDR1 is MNHEY and CDR2 is SVGAGI. CDR3 size: 14 residues. The CDR3: CASSYKGRRAEAFF.

V usage is TRBV6-1 and J usage is TRBJ2-1; lacking DNA, the TRBD1 call made by TCRdb goes unchecked. Germline lookup yields CDR1 MNHNS and CDR2 SASEGT. The CDR3 has 15 residues. This CDR3 is CASSELGAIYNEQFF.

This chain connects TRBV2 to TRBJ1-1; there is no DNA to check the TCRdb D call of TRBD1. Germline values: CDR1 SNHLY, CDR2 FYNNEI. The CDR3 extends over 12 amino acids. The CDR3 loop is CASSRAGQGAFF.

J is TRBJ1-3 and V is TRBV3-1. CDR3 length: 16 residues. Germline lookup yields CDR1 LGHDT and CDR2 YNNKEL (reference sequence). CDR3 sequence: CASSPFDASSGNTIYF.

V is TRBV29-1 and J is TRBJ2-5; without DNA, the TCRdb call of TRBD2 cannot be checked. The germline V gene encodes CDR1 SQVTM and CDR2 ANQGSEA. This CDR3 is 17 amino acids long. This chain's CDR3 is CSVEIGSGLAGEETQYF.

This chain connects TRBV30 to TRBJ1-6; the D call from TCRdb, TRBD1, cannot be confirmed without DNA. The CDR3 sequence is 15 residues long. Germline V lookup: CDR1 GTSNPN, CDR2 SVGIG (reference sequence). The CDR3 reads CAWSVGPGNNSPLHF. The full variable domain, in which reference TRBV30 and TRBJ1-6 provide the parts outside the CDR3, is SQTIHQWPATLVQPVGSPLSLECTVEGTSNPNLYWYRQAAGRGLQLLFYSVGIGQISSEVPQNLSASRPQDRQFILSSKKLLLSDSGFYLCAWSVGPGNNSPLHFGNGTRLTVT.

The rearrangement links TRBV5-1 to TRBJ2-2; the TCRdb call, TRBD1, lacks DNA for checking. The CDR3 is 16 amino acids. In germline, CDR1 is SGHRS, CDR2 YFSETQ. The CDR3: CASSLSGRVRTGELFF.

The CDR3 sequence is CASSSAAPEAFF. This chain connects TRBV5-5 to TRBJ1-1; TCRdb indicates TRBD1, and absent DNA this call remains unverified. The CDR3 totals 12 residues. From germline, CDR1 is SGHKS and CDR2 YYEKEE (reference sequence).